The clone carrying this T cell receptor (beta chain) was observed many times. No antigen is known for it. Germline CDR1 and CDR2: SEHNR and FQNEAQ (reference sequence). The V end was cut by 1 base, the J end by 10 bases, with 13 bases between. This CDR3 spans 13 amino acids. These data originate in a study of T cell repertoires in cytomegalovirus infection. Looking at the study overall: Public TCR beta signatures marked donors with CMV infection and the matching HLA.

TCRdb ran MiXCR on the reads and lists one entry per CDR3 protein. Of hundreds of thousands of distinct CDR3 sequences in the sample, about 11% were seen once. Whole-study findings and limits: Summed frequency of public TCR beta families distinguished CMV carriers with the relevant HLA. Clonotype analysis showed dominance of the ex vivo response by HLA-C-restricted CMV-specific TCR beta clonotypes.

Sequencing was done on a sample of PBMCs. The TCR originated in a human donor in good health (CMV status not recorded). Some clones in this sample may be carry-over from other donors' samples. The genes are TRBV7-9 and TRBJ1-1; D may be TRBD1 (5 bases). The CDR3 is CASSLDSSGGAFF. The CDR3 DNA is TGTGCCAGCAGCTTAGATTCTTCGGGGGGAGCTTTCTTT.